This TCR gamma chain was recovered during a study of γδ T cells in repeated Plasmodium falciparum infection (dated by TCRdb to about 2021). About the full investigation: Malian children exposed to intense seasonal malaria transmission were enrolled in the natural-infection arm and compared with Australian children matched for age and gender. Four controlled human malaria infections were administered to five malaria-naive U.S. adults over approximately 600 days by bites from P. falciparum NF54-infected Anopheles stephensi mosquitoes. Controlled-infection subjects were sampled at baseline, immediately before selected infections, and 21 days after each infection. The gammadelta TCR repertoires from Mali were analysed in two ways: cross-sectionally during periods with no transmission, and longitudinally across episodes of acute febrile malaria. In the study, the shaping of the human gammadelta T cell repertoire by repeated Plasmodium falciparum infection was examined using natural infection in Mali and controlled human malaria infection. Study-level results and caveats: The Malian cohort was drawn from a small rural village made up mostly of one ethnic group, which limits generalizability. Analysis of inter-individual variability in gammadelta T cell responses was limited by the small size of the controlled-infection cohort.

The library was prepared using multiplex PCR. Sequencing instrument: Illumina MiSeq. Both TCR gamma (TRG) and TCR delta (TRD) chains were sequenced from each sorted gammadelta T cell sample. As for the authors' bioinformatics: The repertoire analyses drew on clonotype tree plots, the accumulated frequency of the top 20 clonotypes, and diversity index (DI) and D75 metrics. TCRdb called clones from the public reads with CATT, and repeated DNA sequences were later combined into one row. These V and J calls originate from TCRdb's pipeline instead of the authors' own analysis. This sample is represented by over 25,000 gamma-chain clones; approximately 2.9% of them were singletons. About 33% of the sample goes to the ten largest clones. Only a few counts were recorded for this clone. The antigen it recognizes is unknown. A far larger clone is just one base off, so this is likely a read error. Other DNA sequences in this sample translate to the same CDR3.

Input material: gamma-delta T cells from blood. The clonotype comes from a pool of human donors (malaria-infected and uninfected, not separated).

This receptor carries the CDR3 CALWEVGKVCYKKLF. In nucleotide form, the sequence is TGTGCCTTGTGGGAGGTGGGCAAGGTTTGTTATAAGAAGCTCTTT. No J gene was named, though the V gene is TRGV9. CDR1 and CDR2, looked up from the germline V gene (reference sequence), are GITISATS and ISYDGTV. The CDR3 has 15 amino acids, counting the end cysteine and phenylalanine. Only the CDR3 part of the read is kept: 45 bases, read in frame from the first base.